The 14 T cell receptor beta chains reported below all come from one sample, sequenced in a study of T cell repertoires in cytomegalovirus infection. TCRdb re-called the reads through MiXCR, storing one row per CDR3 protein. The sample lists a few hundred thousand distinct CDR3 sequences; under 35% were seen once. These TCRs' antigens remain unknown. The source material was cultured PBMCs, sampled from culture after CMV antigen stimulation. The origin of the receptors is a human donor in good health (CMV status not recorded). Some clones in this sample may be carry-over from other donors' samples.

The CDR3 spells CASSNEMNTEAFF. CDR3 in DNA: TGTGCCAGCTCCAATGAGATGAACACTGAAGCTTTCTTT. V is TRBV18 and J is TRBJ1-1, with D unclear. V lost 6 bases and J 0 bases, leaving 8 bases between the germline ends. Germline V CDR1 and CDR2: KGHSH, LQKENI. This CDR3 region has 13 residues.

A few counts support this clonotype. V usage is TRBV3-1 and J usage is TRBJ2-7; no clear D. The CDR3 has 14 residues. Germline lookup yields CDR1 LGHDT and CDR2 YNNKEL (reference sequence). V was shortened by 4 bases and J by 2 bases, with 12 bases between the two germline ends. The CDR3 DNA reads TGTGCCAGCAGCCTGGGTACACCGGCCTACGAGCAGTACTTC. Translated: CASSLGTPAYEQYF.

The chain recombines TRBV29-1 with TRBJ2-1; TRBD2 agrees at 10 bases. The CDR3 spans 14 residues. Per germline, CDR1 SQVTM and CDR2 ANQGSEA. J was trimmed by 5 bases and V by 6 bases; bases with no gene match: 7. The DNA of the CDR3 is TGCAGCGTCCTTCCGGGACTAGCGCACAATGAGCAGTTCTTC. This gives the protein CSVLPGLAHNEQFF.

The CDR3 nucleotides are TGTGCCAGCAGTTTATCGAGCGGCGGGGAGCTGTTTTTT. This gives the protein CASSLSSGGELFF. V and J are TRBV27 and TRBJ2-2, with a tentative D call TRBD2 (5 bases). Germline assignment: CDR1 MNHEY and CDR2 SMNVEV (reference sequence). Trimming shortened V by 0 bases and J by 7 bases, and 6 bases separated the two germline ends. CDR3 length equals 13 residues.

This clonotype came up a few times. The chain couples TRBV7-9 to TRBJ2-3; TRBD2 matches at 7 bases. Trimming cost V 3 bases and J 2 bases; bases outside gene matches: 8. The CDR3 has 16 residues. Looked up from germline, CDR1 is SEHNR and CDR2 is FQNEAQ (reference sequence). CDR3 protein: CASSFPGGPLTDTQYF. As DNA, the CDR3 is TGTGCCAGCAGCTTCCCGGGAGGCCCGCTCACAGATACGCAGTATTTT.

This clonotype has just a few counts. The V call is TRBV10-3, the J call TRBJ1-2; D ambiguous. Germline assignment: CDR1 ENHRY and CDR2 SYGVKD. Trimming took off 6 bases at V and 7 bases at J, with 33 bases between the two ends. This CDR3 has 19 residues. CDR3 sequence reads: CAIRNNHRTAGQRRAGYTF. DNA of the CDR3: TGTGCCATCAGAAATAACCATCGGACTGCGGGCCAACGGAGGGCTGGCTACACCTTC.

This clonotype was observed many times. V and J are TRBV28 and TRBJ2-1; 8 bases match TRBD1. V was pared by 4 bases and J by 9 bases, with 8 bases of the junction left unmatched. The CDR3 is 14 amino acids. Germline lookup yields CDR1 MDHEN and CDR2 SYDVKM. The CDR3 region has the DNA TGTGCCAGCAGTTCGACAGGGGTTAACACTGAGCAGTTCTTC. This sequence encodes CASSSTGVNTEQFF.

This clonotype was seen just once. This could be a read error, since a much larger clone is one nucleotide away. The chain recombines TRBV9 with TRBJ2-2; TRBD2 matches at 9 bases. Germline CDR1 SGDLS, CDR2 YYNGEE. This CDR3 is 17 amino acids long. The CDR3 DNA sequence: TGTGCCAGCAGCCCCTACTCGAGTAGCGGGAGCTCCGGGCAGCTGTTTTTT. Translating gives CASSPYSSSGSSGQLFF.

This clonotype was counted only a few times. The genes are TRBV20-1 and TRBJ1-6, with D possibly matching TRBD1 (5 bases). The CDR3 is 14 residues long. Between the trimmed V and J ends, which lost 7 bases and 4 bases, there was a span of 14 bases. Germline V gives CDR1 DFQATT, CDR2 SNEGSKA (reference sequence). CDR3 nucleotide sequence: TGCAGTGGACGAGTCCAGGGTTATAATTCACCCCTCCACTTT. Its translation: CSGRVQGYNSPLHF.

The CDR3 spells CATLEDSLTEAFF. In nucleotides, the CDR3 is TGTGCCACCCTGGAAGACAGTCTCACTGAAGCTTTCTTT. The chain uses TRBV19 and TRBJ1-1, with TRBD1 as a possible D gene (5 bases). This CDR3 has 13 residues. V lost 10 bases, J lost 4 bases, and 16 bases lay in between. The germline V gene has CDR1 LNHDA and CDR2 SQIVND (reference sequence).

This clonotype came up many times. The chain carries TRBV6-1 and TRBJ1-5, with 7 bases aligning to TRBD1. Germline values: CDR1 MNHNS, CDR2 SASEGT. The CDR3 contains 15 residues. Trimming removed 6 bases from V and 2 bases from J; junction bases left unmatched: 7. The CDR3: CASRDGGQRNQPQHF. In DNA form, the CDR3 reads TGTGCCAGCAGAGACGGGGGACAGCGCAATCAGCCCCAGCATTTT.

This clonotype was picked up a small number of times. V gene TRBV7-6 combines with J gene TRBJ2-7; D call uncertain. CDR1 is SGHVS and CDR2 is FNYEAQ in the germline V gene. V was clipped by 3 bases and J by 0 bases, with 18 bases between them. There are 17 residues in the CDR3. The chain's CDR3 is CASSFPLGESNSYEQYF. In DNA form, the CDR3 reads TGTGCCAGCAGCTTCCCCCTAGGTGAAAGCAACTCCTACGAGCAGTACTTC.

V usage is TRBV20-1 and J usage is TRBJ1-1; the D gene is possibly TRBD1 (5 bases). The CDR3 runs 13 residues. V gave up 6 bases and J gave up 1 base, with 12 bases separating them. CDR1 and CDR2 (germline): DFQATT, SNEGSKA (reference sequence). CDR3 nucleotides: TGCAGTGCCACGGACAACGGGAACACTGAAGCTTTCTTT. As protein: CSATDNGNTEAFF.

The rearrangement uses TRBV20-1 and TRBJ2-7, with TRBD1 matching over 12 bases. Germline V lookup: CDR1 DFQATT, CDR2 SNEGSKA (reference sequence). Losses at the gene ends were 4 bases for V and 0 bases for J; bases not matched to a gene: 10. The CDR3 is 17 amino acids. CDR3 loop: CSATLGQGAYYSYEQYF. CDR3 bases: TGCAGTGCTACCCTGGGACAGGGGGCTTATTACTCCTACGAGCAGTACTTC.